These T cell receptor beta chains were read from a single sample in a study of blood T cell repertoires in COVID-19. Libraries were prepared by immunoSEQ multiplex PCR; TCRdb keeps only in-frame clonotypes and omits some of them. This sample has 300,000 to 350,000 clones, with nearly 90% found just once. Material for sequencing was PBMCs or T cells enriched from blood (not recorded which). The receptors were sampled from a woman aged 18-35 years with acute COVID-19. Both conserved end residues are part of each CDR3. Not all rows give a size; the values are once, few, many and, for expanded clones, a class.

CARSPSQGTYGYTF	NA	TRBJ1-2	TRBV7-5
CASSYENSYSNQPQHF	once	TRBJ1-5	TRBV6-5
CASSQDINTGELFF	NA	TRBJ2-2	TRBV3-1/TRBV3-2
CASSDGQYNSPLHF	NA	TRBJ1-6	TRBV10-1
CASIRGRVGYGYTF	NA	TRBJ1-2	TRBV28
CASSPQDSYEQYF	NA	TRBJ2-7	TRBV18
CASSGGSSLRYEQYF	NA	TRBJ2-7	TRBV5-1
CASSSGGGLTQYF	NA	TRBJ2-5	TRBV12-3/TRBV12-4
CASSLEGSGNYGYTF	NA	TRBJ1-2	TRBV7-9
CARPWGGRNTEAFF	NA	TRBJ1-1	TRBV27
CASSQAAGLAGYSYNEQFF	NA	TRBJ2-1	TRBV3-1/TRBV3-2
CASSAGFISEAFF	NA	TRBJ1-1	TRBV28
CAWSATGNYGYTF	few	TRBJ1-2	TRBV30
CASSQAHNEAFF	NA	TRBJ1-1	TRBV3-1/TRBV3-2
CASRGTGRDTQYF	NA	TRBJ2-3	TRBV5-8
CASSPGPETGSNQPQHF	NA	TRBJ1-5	TRBV5-4
CASSRLDRGGIYGYTF	NA	TRBJ1-2	TRBV7-6
CASSPFSDRWNTEAFF	NA	TRBJ1-1	TRBV7-9
CASSLYQGRETEAFF	once	TRBJ1-1	TRBV13
CASSWGDSYGYTF	NA	TRBJ1-2	TRBV12-3/TRBV12-4
CASTPGGDVTEAFF	NA	TRBJ1-1	TRBV19
CASSIRGSSNQPQHF	NA	TRBJ1-5	TRBV19
CASTGSGRGETQYF	once	TRBJ2-5	TRBV7-9
CAWSVGGYEQYF	NA	TRBJ2-7	TRBV30